The clone carrying this TCR beta chain has ten or more counts. Its cognate antigen is unknown. Methods described previously were used for bulk TCR libraries, and listed TCR primers were applied. MiXCR, applied by TCRdb to the PCR reads, yields one record per CDR3 protein. The sample carries about 640,000 distinct CDR3 sequences, roughly 21% recorded once. Germline V gene lookup returns CDR1 SGHDN and CDR2 FVKESK. The CDR3 sequence is 12 residues long. V was pared by 9 bases and J by 6 bases, with 14 bases between. The data originate from a study of molecular identifiers for immune sequencing clone quantification. Study-level findings and limits: Spiked-in Jurkat TCR RNA corresponding to one cell was reported as detectable against more than 950,000 naive cells. Clonotypes surpassing 20 RNA copies contained over 97% of effector molecules, versus under 1% in naive cells.

The rearrangement links TRBV14 to TRBJ1-1; the D is unclear. The receptor was isolated from a human donor in good health. Some libraries in this study had Jurkat cell RNA spiked in. Sequenced material: naive CD8+ T cells from blood, with Jurkat cell RNA spiked in. Subset meaning: FACS-sorted CD8+CD4-CCR7+CD45RA+ naive T cells. The CDR3 loop reads CASSAGKAEAFF. DNA of the CDR3: TGTGCCAGTTCGGCGGGTAAGGCTGAAGCTTTCTTT.